This T cell receptor (beta chain) is drawn from a study of shared clonotypes between healthy human individuals. Method: immunoSEQ multiplex PCR; TCRdb's copy keeps in-frame clones and lacks some. Among 300,000 to 400,000 clones, 73% were seen once, and the ten largest hold less than 11%. V was clipped by 4 bases and J by 6 bases, with 9 bases between them. Germline-derived CDR1 and CDR2 are SNHLY and FYNNEI. This CDR3 region has 13 residues. The material sequenced was memory CD4+ T cells sorted from blood. This sample's subset: CD45RA-negative fraction. V gene TRBV2 combines with J gene TRBJ2-2; D tentatively fits TRBD1 or TRBD2 (5 bases each). The sequence derives from a young man in good health. For the CDR3, the DNA is TGTGCCAGCAGTGCCGGGGCCCCCGGGGAGCTGTTTTTT. It yields the protein CASSAGAPGELFF.